This T cell receptor (beta chain) was recovered during a study of blood T cell repertoires in COVID-19. The wider study: The study drew acute and convalescent COVID-19 samples from the United States, Italy and Spain. The analysed material was cDNA or gDNA that came from T cells, B-cell-depleted T cells, or PBMCs.

CDR1 and CDR2 (germline): SGHTA, FQGTGA. The CDR3 has 15 residues. V lost 3 bases and J lost 2, with 14 bases in between. Only in-frame clones appear in the TCRdb table, and some are missing; sequencing was by immunoSEQ multiplex PCR. The sample has over 300,000 clones, roughly 89% seen once. This clonotype originated in a man aged 18 to 29 with active or convalescent COVID-19. Sequenced input: peripheral blood. The chain links TRBV7-3 to TRBJ2-7; D is possibly TRBD1 (6 bases). This CDR3 reads CASSFLQGAPYEQYF. CDR3 coding DNA: TGTGCCAGCAGCTTCCTACAGGGAGCGCCCTACGAGCAGTACTTC. Looking up the rest from reference TRBV7-3 and TRBJ2-7 gives the full variable domain: GAGVSQTPSNKVTEKGKYVELRCDPISGHTALYWYRQSLGQGPEFLIYFQGTGAADDSGLPNDRFFAVRPEGSVSTLKIQRTERGDSAVYLCASSFLQGAPYEQYFGPGTRLTVT.